The rows below give T cell receptor beta chains drawn from one sample of a study of blood T cell repertoires in COVID-19. The repertoire was sequenced with immunoSEQ multiplex PCR; TCRdb's copy has only in-frame clones and lacks some. The data contain about 150,000 clones, 83% of them seen just once; the ten biggest clones take up 9% to 13%. The sequencing input was peripheral blood. The source is an older woman with COVID-19, enrolled during active disease. Both conserved end residues are part of each CDR3. D genes are given only for firm matches. Only part of the rows carry a size: once, few, many, or a class if the clone is expanded.

j_gene: TRBJ2-1
v_gene: TRBV13
d_gene: TRBD2
abundance: -
CDR3aa: CASSLGPSGSVFF
CDR3nt: TGTGCCAGCAGCTTAGGGCCTAGCGGGAGTGTGTTCTTC

j_gene: TRBJ2-1
v_gene: TRBV4-1
d_gene: TRBD2
abundance: -
CDR3aa: CASSRKTSAEGDEQFF
CDR3nt: TGCGCCAGCAGCCGGAAGACTAGCGCGGAAGGCGATGAGCAGTTCTTC

j_gene: TRBJ2-5
v_gene: TRBV7-3
d_gene: -
abundance: -
CDR3aa: CASSFLTGETQYF
CDR3nt: TGTGCCAGCAGCTTCCTCACAGGGGAGACCCAGTACTTC

j_gene: TRBJ1-5
v_gene: TRBV5-4
d_gene: -
abundance: few
CDR3aa: CASRPILEDQPQHF
CDR3nt: TGTGCCAGCAGACCGATCTTGGAGGATCAGCCCCAGCATTTT

j_gene: TRBJ2-6
v_gene: TRBV7-3
d_gene: TRBD1
abundance: -
CDR3aa: CASSSFGQGTGANVLTF
CDR3nt: TGTGCCAGCAGCTCGTTCGGACAGGGGACTGGGGCCAACGTCCTGACTTTC

j_gene: TRBJ2-1
v_gene: TRBV25-1
d_gene: TRBD1
abundance: -
CDR3aa: CASSDHRGQDEQFF
CDR3nt: TGTGCCAGCAGTGACCACAGGGGGCAAGATGAGCAGTTCTTC

j_gene: TRBJ1-6
v_gene: TRBV5-1
d_gene: -
abundance: -
CDR3aa: CASGLDRTNNSPLHF
CDR3nt: TGCGCCAGCGGACTTGACAGGACCAATAATTCACCCCTCCACTTT

j_gene: TRBJ2-5
v_gene: TRBV29-1
d_gene: TRBD2
abundance: -
CDR3aa: CSVDHSSGGETQYF
CDR3nt: TGCAGCGTTGACCACTCTAGCGGGGGCGAGACCCAGTACTTC

j_gene: TRBJ1-5
v_gene: TRBV29-1
d_gene: -
abundance: few
CDR3aa: CSVGAGISNQPQHF
CDR3nt: TGCAGCGTTGGAGCGGGGATAAGCAATCAGCCCCAGCATTTT

j_gene: TRBJ2-3
v_gene: TRBV6-4
d_gene: TRBD1
abundance: few
CDR3aa: CASRTLGTGESTDTQYF
CDR3nt: TGTGCCAGCAGGACCTTAGGGACAGGGGAAAGCACAGATACGCAGTATTTT

j_gene: TRBJ1-5
v_gene: TRBV12-3/TRBV12-4
d_gene: -
abundance: -
CDR3aa: CASSLQPRGPQHF
CDR3nt: TGTGCCAGCAGTTTACAACCAAGGGGGCCCCAGCATTTT

j_gene: TRBJ1-5
v_gene: TRBV6-5
d_gene: -
abundance: once
CDR3aa: CASKAPGQPQHF
CDR3nt: TGTGCCAGCAAGGCCCCGGGGCAGCCCCAGCATTTT

j_gene: TRBJ2-7
v_gene: TRBV21-1
d_gene: -
abundance: -
CDR3aa: CASRHPRDRGCEQYF
CDR3nt: TGTGCCAGCAGACACCCCCGGGACAGGGGATGCGAGCAGTACTTC

j_gene: TRBJ1-2
v_gene: TRBV29-1
d_gene: -
abundance: -
CDR3aa: CSSVSNYGYTF
CDR3nt: TGCAGCAGCGTCTCTAACTATGGCTACACCTTC

j_gene: TRBJ2-5
v_gene: TRBV10-3
d_gene: -
abundance: -
CDR3aa: CAISESVQNQETQYF
CDR3nt: TGTGCCATCAGTGAGTCAGTACAGAACCAAGAGACCCAGTACTTC

j_gene: TRBJ1-5
v_gene: TRBV12-3/TRBV12-4
d_gene: -
abundance: -
CDR3aa: CASSQGYQPQHF
CDR3nt: TGTGCCAGCTCACAGGGATATCAGCCCCAGCATTTT

j_gene: TRBJ2-1
v_gene: TRBV29-1
d_gene: TRBD2
abundance: few
CDR3aa: CSVVLAGGEQFF
CDR3nt: TGCAGCGTTGTCCTAGCGGGAGGTGAGCAGTTCTTC

j_gene: TRBJ2-1
v_gene: TRBV27
d_gene: TRBD2
abundance: once
CDR3aa: CASRRTSGSASYNEQFF
CDR3nt: TGTGCCAGCAGGAGGACTAGCGGGAGTGCCTCCTACAATGAGCAGTTCTTC

j_gene: TRBJ2-1
v_gene: TRBV14
d_gene: -
abundance: -
CDR3aa: CASSQAGLSYNEQFF
CDR3nt: TGTGCCAGCAGCCAAGCCGGACTCAGTTACAATGAGCAGTTCTTC

j_gene: TRBJ2-3
v_gene: TRBV3-1/TRBV3-2
d_gene: -
abundance: -
CDR3aa: CASSPTRVDTQYF
CDR3nt: TGTGCCAGCAGCCCCACCCGGGTTGATACGCAGTATTTT

j_gene: TRBJ1-2
v_gene: TRBV2
d_gene: TRBD1
abundance: -
CDR3aa: CASSEGGQGGGYTF
CDR3nt: TGTGCCAGCAGTGAAGGGGGACAGGGGGGCGGCTACACCTTC

j_gene: TRBJ1-5
v_gene: TRBV6-6
d_gene: TRBD1
abundance: once
CDR3aa: CASSPERTGIFGNQPQHF
CDR3nt: TGTGCCAGCAGTCCAGAGCGGACAGGCATCTTTGGCAATCAGCCCCAGCATTTT

j_gene: TRBJ1-4
v_gene: TRBV19
d_gene: TRBD1
abundance: -
CDR3aa: CASKPPGQFIATNEKLFF
CDR3nt: TGTGCCAGTAAGCCTCCGGGACAGTTCATCGCAACTAATGAAAAACTGTTTTTT

j_gene: TRBJ1-2
v_gene: TRBV29-1
d_gene: -
abundance: -
CDR3aa: CSVKAPAEEGGYTF
CDR3nt: TGCAGCGTTAAAGCTCCCGCGGAGGAAGGTGGCTACACCTTC

j_gene: TRBJ1-1
v_gene: TRBV6-2/TRBV6-3
d_gene: -
abundance: -
CDR3aa: CASSYSWGGTEAFF
CDR3nt: TGTGCCAGCAGTTACTCCTGGGGGGGGACTGAAGCTTTCTTT

j_gene: TRBJ2-2
v_gene: TRBV14
d_gene: TRBD2
abundance: -
CDR3aa: CASSQPGLAGVPGELFF
CDR3nt: TGTGCCAGCAGCCAGCCGGGACTAGCGGGAGTTCCCGGGGAGCTGTTTTTT

j_gene: TRBJ1-1
v_gene: TRBV3-1/TRBV3-2
d_gene: -
abundance: -
CDR3aa: CASSPLNTEAFF
CDR3nt: TGTGCCAGCAGCCCCTTGAACACTGAAGCTTTCTTT

j_gene: TRBJ1-1
v_gene: TRBV7-2
d_gene: -
abundance: -
CDR3aa: CASGLNRVSTEAFF
CDR3nt: TGTGCCAGCGGGTTAAACAGGGTGAGCACTGAAGCTTTCTTT

j_gene: TRBJ1-2
v_gene: TRBV7-3
d_gene: -
abundance: -
CDR3aa: CASSLTSGGQGHGYTF
CDR3nt: TGTGCCAGCAGCTTAACGTCTGGGGGTCAGGGGCATGGCTACACCTTC

j_gene: TRBJ1-6
v_gene: TRBV6-1
d_gene: -
abundance: -
CDR3aa: CASSERQLNRGSPLHF
CDR3nt: TGTGCCAGCAGTGAACGACAGCTAAATCGAGGTTCACCCCTCCACTTT

j_gene: TRBJ1-3
v_gene: TRBV5-4
d_gene: -
abundance: -
CDR3aa: CASSISSLGLAGNTIYF
CDR3nt: TGTGCCAGCAGTATCTCATCTTTAGGACTGGCTGGAAACACCATATATTTT

j_gene: TRBJ1-5
v_gene: TRBV19
d_gene: TRBD1
abundance: -
CDR3aa: CASSIRTGVLQPQHF
CDR3nt: TGTGCCAGTAGTATCAGGACAGGGGTCCTTCAGCCCCAGCATTTT

j_gene: TRBJ1-4
v_gene: TRBV30
d_gene: TRBD1
abundance: -
CDR3aa: CAWSTGQGGEKLFF
CDR3nt: TGTGCCTGGAGTACGGGACAGGGGGGTGAAAAACTGTTTTTT

j_gene: TRBJ2-2
v_gene: TRBV5-1
d_gene: -
abundance: -
CDR3aa: CASSLQASMYTGELFF
CDR3nt: TGCGCCAGCAGCTTACAGGCCAGCATGTACACCGGGGAGCTGTTTTTT

j_gene: TRBJ1-2
v_gene: TRBV6-6
d_gene: TRBD1
abundance: -
CDR3aa: CASRTGQGDYGYTF
CDR3nt: TGTGCCAGCAGGACGGGACAGGGGGATTATGGCTACACCTTC

j_gene: TRBJ1-1
v_gene: TRBV7-3
d_gene: -
abundance: -
CDR3aa: CASSPGPANTEAFF
CDR3nt: TGTGCCAGCAGCCCAGGGCCAGCGAACACTGAAGCTTTCTTT

j_gene: TRBJ1-2
v_gene: TRBV28
d_gene: -
abundance: -
CDR3aa: CASTPGGPTYGYTF
CDR3nt: TGTGCCAGCACCCCTGGCGGGCCGACTTATGGCTACACCTTC

j_gene: TRBJ2-5
v_gene: TRBV7-9
d_gene: -
abundance: -
CDR3aa: CASSLGSVEAETQYF
CDR3nt: TGTGCCAGCAGCTTAGGTTCTGTCGAAGCGGAGACCCAGTACTTC

j_gene: TRBJ2-3
v_gene: TRBV11-2
d_gene: TRBD2
abundance: few
CDR3aa: CASSLGGSVDTQYF
CDR3nt: TGTGCCAGCAGCTTAGGCGGGAGTGTGGATACGCAGTATTTT

j_gene: TRBJ2-1
v_gene: TRBV27
d_gene: TRBD2
abundance: -
CDR3aa: CASSFPLPPGLKLHNEQFF
CDR3nt: TGTGCCAGCAGTTTTCCCCTTCCTCCGGGACTAAAATTACACAATGAGCAGTTCTTC

j_gene: TRBJ2-4
v_gene: TRBV29-1
d_gene: -
abundance: few
CDR3aa: CSAVGAGTKNIQYF
CDR3nt: TGCAGCGCGGTAGGGGCGGGAACCAAAAACATTCAGTACTTC

j_gene: TRBJ1-6
v_gene: TRBV5-8
d_gene: -
abundance: -
CDR3aa: CASSLAEGDSPLHF
CDR3nt: TGTGCCAGCAGCTTGGCGGAAGGGGATTCACCCCTCCACTTT

j_gene: TRBJ2-7
v_gene: TRBV7-2
d_gene: TRBD2
abundance: few
CDR3aa: CASSLGLAGDIYEQYF
CDR3nt: TGTGCCAGCAGCTTAGGGCTAGCGGGAGATATCTACGAGCAGTACTTC

j_gene: TRBJ1-2
v_gene: TRBV27
d_gene: -
abundance: -
CDR3aa: CASSKLSGGYGYTF
CDR3nt: TGTGCCAGCAGCAAGCTGTCCGGGGGCTATGGCTACACCTTC

j_gene: TRBJ1-1
v_gene: TRBV6-2/TRBV6-3
d_gene: TRBD1
abundance: -
CDR3aa: CASSRTGLTEAFF
CDR3nt: TGTGCCAGCAGTCGGACAGGGCTCACTGAAGCTTTCTTT

j_gene: TRBJ2-7
v_gene: TRBV15
d_gene: -
abundance: -
CDR3aa: CATSRGRGYEQYF
CDR3nt: TGTGCCACCAGCAGGGGTAGGGGCTACGAGCAGTACTTC

j_gene: TRBJ1-5
v_gene: TRBV24-1
d_gene: TRBD1
abundance: -
CDR3aa: CATSERGQGAAQPQHF
CDR3nt: TGTGCCACCAGTGAGAGGGGACAGGGGGCGGCGCAGCCCCAGCATTTT

j_gene: TRBJ1-2
v_gene: TRBV3-1/TRBV3-2
d_gene: -
abundance: -
CDR3aa: CASSKGAGKGYGYTF
CDR3nt: TGTGCCAGCAGCAAAGGGGCAGGGAAGGGTTATGGCTACACCTTC

j_gene: TRBJ2-1
v_gene: TRBV6-5
d_gene: TRBD1
abundance: -
CDR3aa: CASSAGTGVYNEQFF
CDR3nt: TGTGCCAGCAGCGCCGGGACAGGAGTTTACAATGAGCAGTTCTTC

j_gene: TRBJ1-2
v_gene: TRBV25-1
d_gene: TRBD1
abundance: -
CDR3aa: CASSFWGQGSGGYTF
CDR3nt: TGTGCCAGCAGCTTTTGGGGACAGGGATCGGGAGGCTACACCTTC

j_gene: TRBJ1-2
v_gene: TRBV6-1
d_gene: -
abundance: -
CDR3aa: CASSEVEGVDTF
CDR3nt: TGTGCCAGCAGTGAAGTTGAAGGGGTCGACACCTTC

j_gene: TRBJ1-2
v_gene: TRBV27
d_gene: TRBD1
abundance: -
CDR3aa: CASSSWTGEISYTF
CDR3nt: TGTGCCAGCAGTTCATGGACAGGGGAGATTAGCTACACCTTC

j_gene: TRBJ2-3
v_gene: TRBV7-3
d_gene: TRBD2
abundance: -
CDR3aa: CASSLSGLATDTQYF
CDR3nt: TGTGCCAGCAGCTTATCGGGACTAGCAACAGATACGCAGTATTTT

j_gene: TRBJ1-2
v_gene: TRBV27
d_gene: TRBD1
abundance: -
CDR3aa: CASSLTGADYGYTF
CDR3nt: TGTGCCAGCAGCCTAACAGGGGCGGACTATGGCTACACCTTC

j_gene: TRBJ2-3
v_gene: TRBV11-2
d_gene: -
abundance: -
CDR3aa: CASSLQGRPDTQYF
CDR3nt: TGTGCCAGCAGCTTACAGGGGCGGCCAGATACGCAGTATTTT

j_gene: TRBJ2-2
v_gene: TRBV7-6
d_gene: TRBD2
abundance: few
CDR3aa: CASSSRLAGVPNTGELFF
CDR3nt: TGTGCCAGCAGCTCCAGACTAGCGGGAGTACCGAACACCGGGGAGCTGTTTTTT

j_gene: TRBJ1-5
v_gene: TRBV6-6
d_gene: TRBD1
abundance: -
CDR3aa: CASSPPSRDRAFHSNQPQHF
CDR3nt: TGTGCCAGCAGTCCACCTAGCCGGGACAGGGCCTTCCATAGCAATCAGCCCCAGCATTTT

j_gene: TRBJ1-4
v_gene: TRBV5-1
d_gene: -
abundance: -
CDR3aa: CASSSGGGTANEKLFF
CDR3nt: TGCGCCAGCAGCTCGGGAGGGGGGACGGCTAATGAAAAACTGTTTTTT